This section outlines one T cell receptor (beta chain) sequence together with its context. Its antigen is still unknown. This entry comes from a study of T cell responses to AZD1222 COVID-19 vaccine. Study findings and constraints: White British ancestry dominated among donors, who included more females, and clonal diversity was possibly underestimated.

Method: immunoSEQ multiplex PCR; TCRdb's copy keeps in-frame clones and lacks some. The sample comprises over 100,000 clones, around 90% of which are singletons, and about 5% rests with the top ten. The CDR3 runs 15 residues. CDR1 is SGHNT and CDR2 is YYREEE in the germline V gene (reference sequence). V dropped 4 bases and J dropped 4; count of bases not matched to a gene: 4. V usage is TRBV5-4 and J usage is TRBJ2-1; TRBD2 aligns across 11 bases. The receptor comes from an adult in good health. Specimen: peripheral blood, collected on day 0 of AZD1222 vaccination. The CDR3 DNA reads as TGTGCCAGCAGCGGGGGACTAGCGGCTTACAATGAGCAGTTCTTC. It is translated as CASSGGLAAYNEQFF.